This TCR beta chain was profiled in a study of T cells after yellow fever vaccination. This clonotype was seen more than once but under ten times. No antigen is known for it. TCRdb re-analysed the 5' RACE reads in MiXCR, keeping a single row per CDR3 protein. This table holds roughly 170,000 distinct CDR3 sequences, 9.3% found once. Study observations and caveats: It was the secondary response that reached its peak faster, day 5 versus 15, but it was weaker.

This specimen was CD8+ T cells sorted from PBMCs, taken 45 days after the yellow fever booster vaccination. The sequence was collected from a man aged 18 to 30 who received the YFV17D yellow fever vaccine.

Here the CDR3 reads CASREATVNTEAFF. DNA of the CDR3: TGTGCCAGCAGAGAGGCGACAGTGAACACTGAAGCTTTCTTT. The chain joins TRBV2 to TRBJ1-1; D might be TRBD1 (5 bases). Looked up from germline, CDR1 is SNHLY and CDR2 is FYNNEI. There are 14 residues in the CDR3. V was shortened by 6 bases and J by 0 bases, with 11 bases between the two germline ends.